Below are 2 T cell receptor beta chains sequenced from a single sample in a study of blood T cell repertoires in COVID-19. TCRdb keeps only in-frame clones here, not all; method: immunoSEQ multiplex PCR. The sample shows about 58,000 clones, about 87% of them seen only once. Sequencing was done on a sample of peripheral blood. The receptors originated from a man aged 60 to 75 with acute or convalescent COVID-19.

The chain employs TRBV7-6 and TRBJ2-3; TRBD2 matches at 13 bases. CDR1 is SGHVS, CDR2 FNYEAQ, per germline. This CDR3 contains 16 residues. Germline trimming cut 5 bases from V and 6 bases from J; bases unmatched to any gene: 8. CDR3 residues: CASSPGLAGARDTQYF. In DNA form, the CDR3 reads TGTGCCAGCAGCCCTGGACTAGCGGGAGCGCGGGATACGCAGTATTTT.

The rearrangement uses TRBV6-4 and TRBJ2-7; D gene unclear. The CDR3 is made up of 15 amino acids. V was pared by 2 bases and J by 0 bases, with 11 bases between. The V gene's germline CDR1 is MRHNA and CDR2 SNTAGT. CDR3 nucleotide sequence: TGTGCCAGCAGTGACCACCGGCAGGCCTCCTACGAGCAGTACTTC. The encoded protein is CASSDHRQASYEQYF.